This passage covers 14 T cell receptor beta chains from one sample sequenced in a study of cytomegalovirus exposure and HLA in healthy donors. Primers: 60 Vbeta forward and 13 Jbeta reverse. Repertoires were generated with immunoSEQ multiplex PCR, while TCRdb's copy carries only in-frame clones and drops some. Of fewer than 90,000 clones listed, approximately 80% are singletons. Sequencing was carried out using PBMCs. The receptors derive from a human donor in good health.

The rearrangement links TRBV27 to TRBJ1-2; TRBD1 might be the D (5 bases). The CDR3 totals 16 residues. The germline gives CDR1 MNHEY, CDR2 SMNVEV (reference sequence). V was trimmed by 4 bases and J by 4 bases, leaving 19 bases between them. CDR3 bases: TGTGCCAGCAGTTCCCTTACCGCCGACAGAATCTATGGCTACACCTTC. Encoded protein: CASSSLTADRIYGYTF.

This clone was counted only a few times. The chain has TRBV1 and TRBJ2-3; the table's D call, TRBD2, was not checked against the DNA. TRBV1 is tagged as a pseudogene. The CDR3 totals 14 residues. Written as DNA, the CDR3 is TGCACCAGCAGCCAAGACGGTAGCACAGATACGCAGTATTTT. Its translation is CTSSQDGSTDTQYF.

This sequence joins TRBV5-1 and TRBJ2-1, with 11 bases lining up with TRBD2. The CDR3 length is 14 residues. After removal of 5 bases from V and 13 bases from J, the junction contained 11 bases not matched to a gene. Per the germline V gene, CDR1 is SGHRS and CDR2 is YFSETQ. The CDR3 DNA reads TGCGCCAGCAGTCCTGGACTAGCGGGCTGGGGACAGTTCTTC. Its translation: CASSPGLAGWGQFF. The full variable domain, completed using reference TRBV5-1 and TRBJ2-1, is KAGVTQTPRYLIKTRGQQVTLSCSPISGHRSVSWYQQTPGQGLQFLFEYFSETQRNKGNFPGRFSGRQFSNSRSEMNVSTLELGDSALYLCASSPGLAGWGQFFGPGTRLTVL.

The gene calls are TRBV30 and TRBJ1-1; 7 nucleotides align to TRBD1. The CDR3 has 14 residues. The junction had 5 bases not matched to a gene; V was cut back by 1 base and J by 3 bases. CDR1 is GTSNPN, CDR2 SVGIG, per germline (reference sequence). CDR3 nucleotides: TGTGCCTGGAGTGACAGGGGCGGGCACACTGAAGCTTTCTTT. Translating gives CAWSDRGGHTEAFF.

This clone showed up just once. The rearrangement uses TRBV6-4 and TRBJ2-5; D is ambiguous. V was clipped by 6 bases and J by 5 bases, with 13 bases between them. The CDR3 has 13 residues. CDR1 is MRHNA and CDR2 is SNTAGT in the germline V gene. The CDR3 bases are TGTGCCAGCAGCCAGATAGCCGGGGAGACCCAGTACTTC. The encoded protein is CASSQIAGETQYF.

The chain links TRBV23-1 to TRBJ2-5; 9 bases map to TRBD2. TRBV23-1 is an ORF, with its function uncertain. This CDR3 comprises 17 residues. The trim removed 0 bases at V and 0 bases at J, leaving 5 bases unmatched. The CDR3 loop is CASSQSGRGGNQETQYF. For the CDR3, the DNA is TGCGCCAGCAGTCAATCAGGGCGGGGGGGCAACCAAGAGACCCAGTACTTC.

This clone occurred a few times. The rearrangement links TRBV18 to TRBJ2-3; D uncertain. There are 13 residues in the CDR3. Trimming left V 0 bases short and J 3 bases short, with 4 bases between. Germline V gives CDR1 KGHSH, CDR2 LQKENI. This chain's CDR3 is CASSPPSTDTQYF. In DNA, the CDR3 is TGTGCCAGCTCACCACCATCGACAGATACGCAGTATTTT.

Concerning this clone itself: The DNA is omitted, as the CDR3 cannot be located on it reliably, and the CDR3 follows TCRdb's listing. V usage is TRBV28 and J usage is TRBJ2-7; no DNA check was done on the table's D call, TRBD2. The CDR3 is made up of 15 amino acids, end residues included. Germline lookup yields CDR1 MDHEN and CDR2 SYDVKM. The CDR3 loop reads CASILEGGGTYEQYF.

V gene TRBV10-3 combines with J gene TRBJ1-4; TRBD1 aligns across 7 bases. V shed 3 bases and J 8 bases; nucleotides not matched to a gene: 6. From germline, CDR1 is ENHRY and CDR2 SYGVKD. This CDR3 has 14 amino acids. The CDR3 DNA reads TGTGCCATCAGTGAACAGGGGCAAGGGGAAAAACTGTTTTTT. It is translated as CAISEQGQGEKLFF.

CDR3 nucleotide sequence: TGTGCCAGCAGGGTCGAGGGGGCAGGACAGCCCCAGCATTTT. Protein sequence: CASRVEGAGQPQHF. The rearrangement joins TRBV6-1 to TRBJ1-5; 7 nucleotides line up with TRBD1. CDR3 length equals 14 residues. The trim removed 6 bases at V and 7 bases at J, leaving 9 bases unmatched. Germline assignment: CDR1 MNHNS and CDR2 SASEGT.

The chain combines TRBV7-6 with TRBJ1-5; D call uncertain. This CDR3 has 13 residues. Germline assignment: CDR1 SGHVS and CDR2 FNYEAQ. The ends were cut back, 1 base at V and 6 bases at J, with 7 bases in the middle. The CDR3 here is CASSLGSRQPQHF. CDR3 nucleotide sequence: TGTGCCAGCAGCTTAGGGAGTCGTCAGCCCCAGCATTTT.

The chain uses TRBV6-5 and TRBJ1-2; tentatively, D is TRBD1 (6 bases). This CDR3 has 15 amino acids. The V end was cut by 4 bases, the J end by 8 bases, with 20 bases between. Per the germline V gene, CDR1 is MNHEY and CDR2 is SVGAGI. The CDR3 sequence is CASSLRSQGTGGYTF. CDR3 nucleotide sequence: TGTGCCAGCAGTTTACGCTCACAGGGTACTGGGGGCTACACCTTC.

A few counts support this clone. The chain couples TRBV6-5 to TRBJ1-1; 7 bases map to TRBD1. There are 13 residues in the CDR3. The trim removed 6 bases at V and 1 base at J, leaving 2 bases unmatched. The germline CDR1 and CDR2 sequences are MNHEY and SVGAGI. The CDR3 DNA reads TGTGCCAGCAGCGACAGGGCGAACACTGAAGCTTTCTTT. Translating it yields CASSDRANTEAFF.

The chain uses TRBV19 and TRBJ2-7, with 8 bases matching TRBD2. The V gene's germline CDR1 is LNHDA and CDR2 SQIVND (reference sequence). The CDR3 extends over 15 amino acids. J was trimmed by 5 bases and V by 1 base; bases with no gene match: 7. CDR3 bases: TGTGCCAGTAGTATAGGAGGGACTAGGAGAAACGAGCAGTACTTC. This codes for CASSIGGTRRNEQYF. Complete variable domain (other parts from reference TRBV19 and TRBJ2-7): DGGITQSPKYLFRKEGQNVTLSCEQNLNHDAMYWYRQDPGQGLRLIYYSQIVNDFQKGDIAEGYSVSREKKESFPLTVTSAQKNPTAFYLCASSIGGTRRNEQYFGPGTRLTVT.